The 30 T cell receptor beta chains reported below all come from one sample, sequenced in a study of T cells in localized non-small cell lung cancer. Using immunoSEQ multiplex PCR, the repertoire was profiled, and TCRdb retains in-frame clones only, with some absent. The data hold 72,000 or so clones, with 86% observed a single time. This sample comprised peripheral blood, obtained before any cancer treatment. These receptors originate from an older male donor with stage III squamous cell lung carcinoma.

The V and J genes are TRBV27 and TRBJ1-1, with D maybe TRBD1 (5 bases). The CDR3 contains 14 residues. V gave up 0 bases and J gave up 3 bases, with 8 bases separating them. Germline V gene data show CDR1 as MNHEY and CDR2 as SMNVEV (reference sequence). The chain's CDR3 is CASSLSQGDTEAFF. The CDR3 region has the DNA TGTGCCAGCAGTTTATCCCAGGGCGACACTGAAGCTTTCTTT.

The chain joins TRBV4-3 to TRBJ1-1; no definite D call. CDR1 and CDR2 from the germline V gene are LGHNA and YSLEER. The CDR3 has 21 amino acids. Trimming cost V 1 base and J 0 bases, with 27 bases left between them. The CDR3 here is CASSQGVSYGLQTILNTEAFF. The CDR3 nucleotides are TGCGCCAGCAGCCAAGGAGTCTCTTATGGGCTTCAGACCATTTTGAACACTGAAGCTTTCTTT.

The rearrangement uses TRBV29-1 and TRBJ1-2; no clear D gene. The CDR3 totals 13 residues. The V gene's germline CDR1 is SQVTM and CDR2 ANQGSEA. Trimming removed 4 bases at V and 0 bases at J, with 9 bases between. The CDR3 DNA reads as TGCAGCGTTGTAACAGACTCTAACTATGGCTACACCTTC. Protein product: CSVVTDSNYGYTF.

The chain carries TRBV5-1 and TRBJ2-2; D unclear. CDR1 and CDR2 from the germline V gene are SGHRS and YFSETQ. V lost 0 bases and J lost 1, with 4 bases in between. The CDR3 totals 14 residues. CDR3 DNA: TGCGCCAGCAGCTTGGTTCGGAACACCGGGGAGCTGTTTTTT. It yields the protein CASSLVRNTGELFF.

Here the CDR3 reads CASSQTWRGSNNEQFF. The CDR3 DNA follows: TGTGCCAGCAGCCAGACGTGGCGGGGTTCGAACAATGAGCAGTTCTTC. The V call is TRBV4-2, the J call TRBJ2-1; D might be TRBD2 (6 bases). The germline V gene encodes CDR1 LGHNA and CDR2 YNFKEQ. With 3 bases removed from V and 5 bases from J, the gap between germline ends came to 17 bases. The CDR3 contains 16 residues.

V gene TRBV6-1 combines with J gene TRBJ2-1, with 7 bases that match TRBD1. The CDR3 consists of 14 residues. V lost 5 bases to trimming and J lost 6 bases; unmatched junction nucleotides: 7. In germline, CDR1 is MNHNS, CDR2 SASEGT. The CDR3 spells CASSFHDRANEQFF. The CDR3 DNA reads TGTGCCAGCAGTTTCCACGACAGGGCCAATGAGCAGTTCTTC.

V usage is TRBV2 and J usage is TRBJ2-3; TRBD2 agrees at 8 bases. CDR1 and CDR2 (germline): SNHLY, FYNNEI. V trimming: 6 bases; J trimming: 0 bases; junction bases outside the gene matches: 2. CDR3 length: 14 residues. CDR3 loop: CASSGGVSTDTQYF. The CDR3 DNA reads TGTGCCAGCAGCGGGGGGGTTAGCACAGATACGCAGTATTTT. Based on the CDR3 plus reference TRBV2 and TRBJ2-3, the full variable domain is EPEVTQTPSHQVTQMGQEVILRCVPISNHLYFYWYRQILGQKVEFLVSFYNNEISEKSEIFDDQFSVERPDGSNFTLKIRSTKLEDSAMYFCASSGGVSTDTQYFGPGTRLTVL.

The chain combines TRBV9 with TRBJ1-2, with D maybe TRBD1 (5 bases). The CDR3 extends over 16 amino acids. Germline V gives CDR1 SGDLS, CDR2 YYNGEE. V was shortened by 3 bases and J by 4 bases, with 19 bases between the two germline ends. As DNA, the CDR3 is TGTGCCAGCAGCGGCACGTTCGGGGGGAGAAGCTATGGCTACACCTTC. Translating it yields CASSGTFGGRSYGYTF.

The chain uses TRBV12-5 and TRBJ1-4; possibly TRBD1 for D (6 bases). Germline V gives CDR1 LGHNT, CDR2 FRNRAP. V was shortened by 5 bases and J by 13 bases, with 11 bases between the two germline ends. The CDR3 loop spans 11 amino acids. CDR3 in DNA: TGTGCTAGTGGTCCAGGGGAAGGACTGTTTTTT. Its translation: CASGPGEGLFF. Together with reference TRBV12-5 and TRBJ1-4, the CDR3 gives the full variable domain: DARVTQTPRHKVTEMGQEVTMRCQPILGHNTVFWYRQTMMQGLELLAYFRNRAPLDDSGMPKDRFSAEMPDATLATLKIQPSEPRDSAVYFCASGPGEGLFFGSGTQLSVL.

The chain recombines TRBV4-3 with TRBJ2-2; 9 bases are shared with TRBD1. The CDR3 is made up of 15 amino acids. With 4 bases clipped from V and 3 bases from J, the junction kept 3 bases outside the gene matches. Germline values: CDR1 LGHNA, CDR2 YSLEER. The CDR3 coding sequence is TGCGCCAGCAGCCGACAGGGGGGTGACACCGGGGAGCTGTTTTTT. Protein product: CASSRQGGDTGELFF.

The chain recombines TRBV6-1 with TRBJ2-7; D is perhaps TRBD1 (6 bases). Germline lookup yields CDR1 MNHNS and CDR2 SASEGT. The ends were cut back, 6 bases at V and 3 bases at J, with 18 bases in the middle. This CDR3 contains 15 residues. Here the CDR3 DNA reads TGTGCCAGCAGAAAAGTACTGGACAGTTACTACGAGCAGTACGTC. Amino acid sequence: CASRKVLDSYYEQYV.

The J gene is TRBJ1-1, the V gene TRBV10-3, with D perhaps TRBD1 (6 bases). The CDR3 loop spans 14 amino acids. CDR1 is ENHRY and CDR2 is SYGVKD in the germline V gene. V gave up 5 bases and J gave up 1 base, with 11 bases separating them. CDR3 DNA sequence: TGTGCCATCAGTAAAGGACAGCAGAACACTGAAGCTTTCTTT. This translates into CAISKGQQNTEAFF.

This sequence joins TRBV5-1 and TRBJ1-3, with unresolved D. Trimming took off 0 bases at V and 0 bases at J, with 10 bases between the two ends. Germline CDR1 reads SGHRS; CDR2 reads YFSETQ. The CDR3 covers 16 residues. DNA of the CDR3: TGCGCCAGCAGCTTGGATGACTTTTACTCTGGAAACACCATATATTTT. This translates into CASSLDDFYSGNTIYF.

Comments on this clone: Other DNA sequences from this sample encode an identical CDR3 as well. The chain has TRBV29-1 and TRBJ2-3; D unresolved. From germline, CDR1 is SQVTM and CDR2 ANQGSEA. The V end was cut by 3 bases, the J end by 1 base, with 5 bases between. The length of the CDR3 is 12 residues. The CDR3 DNA reads as TGCAGCGTTGAGGCTGGCACAGATACGCAGTATTTT. Protein: CSVEAGTDTQYF.

The rearrangement uses TRBV18 and TRBJ2-5, with 10 positions matching TRBD2. CDR3 length: 16 amino acids. With 3 bases clipped from V and 1 base from J, the junction kept 5 bases outside the gene matches. CDR1 KGHSH and CDR2 LQKENI come from the germline V gene. The CDR3 spells CASSPALAGIQETQYF. The CDR3 coding sequence is TGTGCCAGCTCACCGGCACTAGCGGGAATCCAAGAGACCCAGTACTTC.

J is TRBJ2-1 and V is TRBV7-2, with D possibly TRBD1 on 5 matching bases. The CDR3 extends over 15 amino acids. Looked up from germline, CDR1 is SGHTA and CDR2 is FQGNSA. Trimming left V 1 base short and J 4 bases short, with 11 bases between. CDR3 DNA sequence: TGTGCCAGCAGCTTAGGTCCAGGGCCTTACAATGAGCAGTTCTTC. Amino acid sequence: CASSLGPGPYNEQFF. The full variable domain, rest sourced from reference TRBV7-2 and TRBJ2-1, is GAGVSQSPSNKVTEKGKDVELRCDPISGHTALYWYRQSLGQGLEFLIYFQGNSAPDKSGLPSDRFSAERTGGSVSTLTIQRTQQEDSAVYLCASSLGPGPYNEQFFGPGTRLTVL.

The chain couples TRBV19 to TRBJ2-1; 9 bases line up with TRBD2. J gave up 0 bases and V 7 bases, and 4 bases lay outside the gene matches. The CDR3 is 15 amino acids. Germline assignment: CDR1 LNHDA and CDR2 SQIVND (reference sequence). CDR3 protein: CASTLAGSSYNEQFF. The CDR3 DNA follows: TGTGCCAGTACCCTAGCGGGGAGCTCCTACAATGAGCAGTTCTTC.

V usage is TRBV27 and J usage is TRBJ1-1; D gene uncertain. The germline V gene has CDR1 MNHEY and CDR2 SMNVEV (reference sequence). The length of the CDR3 is 12 residues. Between the trimmed V and J ends, which lost 6 bases and 11 bases, there was a span of 16 bases. The CDR3 is CASSPIPARAFF. CDR3 in DNA: TGTGCCAGCAGCCCCATACCCGCGAGGGCTTTCTTT.

The rearrangement uses TRBV30 and TRBJ2-2, with 7 bases fitting TRBD1. This CDR3 comprises 18 residues. J gave up 3 bases and V 3 bases, and 16 bases lay outside the gene matches. Germline CDR1 reads GTSNPN; CDR2 reads SVGIG (reference sequence). Here the CDR3 reads CAWRRGLNDWSDTGELFF. CDR3 sequence (DNA): TGTGCCTGGAGAAGGGGGCTTAATGACTGGTCGGACACCGGGGAGCTGTTTTTT.

The chain uses TRBV5-1 and TRBJ2-3; D uncertain. Germline assignment: CDR1 SGHRS and CDR2 YFSETQ. The CDR3 is 12 amino acids. The V and J ends lost 4 bases and 1 base respectively, with 4 bases between them. CDR3 nucleotides: TGCGCCAGCAGCCCGGGCACAGATACGCAGTATTTT. The encoded protein is CASSPGTDTQYF.

The rearrangement uses TRBV7-9 and TRBJ1-1; D gene ambiguous. V lost 5 bases and J lost 2, with 6 bases in between. This CDR3 contains 12 residues. The V gene's germline CDR1 is SEHNR and CDR2 FQNEAQ (reference sequence). In nucleotides, the CDR3 is TGTGCCAGCAGCGTAACAAACACTGAAGCTTTCTTT. Translation gives CASSVTNTEAFF. The entire variable domain, with the rest obtained from reference TRBV7-9 and TRBJ1-1, is as follows: DTGVSQNPRHKITKRGQNVTFRCDPISEHNRLYWYRQTLGQGPEFLTYFQNEAQLEKSRLLSDRFSAERPKGSFSTLEIQRTEQGDSAMYLCASSVTNTEAFFGQGTRLTVV.

The chain links TRBV6-1 to TRBJ1-6; D gene ambiguous. CDR3 length: 15 residues. Germline CDR1 and CDR2: MNHNS and SASEGT. Trimming took off 1 base at V and 9 bases at J, with 13 bases between the two ends. Here the CDR3 reads CASSEGFGEGSPLHF. The CDR3 DNA reads TGTGCCAGCAGTGAAGGGTTTGGTGAGGGTTCACCCCTCCACTTT.

The rearrangement joins TRBV28 to TRBJ1-2, with D perhaps matching TRBD1 (6 bases). Trimming shortened V by 6 bases and J by 4 bases, and 9 bases separated the two germline ends. The length of the CDR3 is 12 residues. CDR1 and CDR2 from the germline V gene are MDHEN and SYDVKM. The CDR3 nucleotides read TGTGCCAGCAGGGGGGGCGGCTATGGCTACACCTTC. This encodes CASRGGGYGYTF.

The V and J genes are TRBV28 and TRBJ1-4, with D uncertain. Germline CDR1 and CDR2: MDHEN and SYDVKM. CDR3 size: 15 residues. V dropped 7 bases and J dropped 0 bases, with 12 bases sitting between them. The CDR3 coding sequence is TGTGCCAGCATCCCTCGGGCTGCAACTAATGAAAAACTGTTTTTT. It specifies CASIPRAATNEKLFF.

The V call is TRBV7-9, the J call TRBJ2-5; D remains ambiguous. Trimming shortened V by 5 bases and J by 2 bases, and 12 bases separated the two germline ends. This CDR3 has 14 amino acids. Germline assignment: CDR1 SEHNR and CDR2 FQNEAQ (reference sequence). CDR3: CASSHHQLQETQYF. The CDR3 DNA follows: TGTGCCAGCAGCCATCACCAGTTACAAGAGACCCAGTACTTC.

The V call is TRBV30, the J call TRBJ1-3; a possible D gene is TRBD1 (5 bases). V shed 3 bases and J shed 3 bases, with 12 bases lying between them. The germline V gene encodes CDR1 GTSNPN and CDR2 SVGIG (reference sequence). This CDR3 region has 14 residues. CDR3 in amino acids: CAWSGAGLGNTIYF. DNA for the CDR3: TGTGCCTGGAGCGGTGCAGGGCTTGGAAACACCATATATTTT.

The genes are TRBV4-3 and TRBJ2-3; TRBD2 matches at 10 bases. Trimming removed 6 bases from V and 2 bases from J; junction bases left unmatched: 8. This CDR3 contains 16 residues. From germline, CDR1 is LGHNA and CDR2 YSLEER. CDR3 sequence reads: CASSLTGLADTDTQYF. CDR3 in DNA: TGCGCCAGCAGTCTTACTGGACTAGCGGACACAGATACGCAGTATTTT.

The V call is TRBV7-8, the J call TRBJ1-6, with D possibly matching TRBD1 (6 bases). Trimming cost V 1 base and J 3 bases, with 16 bases left between them. CDR1 is SGHVS, CDR2 FQNEAQ, per germline. The CDR3 sequence is 18 residues long. The DNA of the CDR3 is TGTGCCAGCAGCTTAGTCACAGGGCCGAGGGGCTATAATTCACCCCTCCACTTT. Translated, it gives CASSLVTGPRGYNSPLHF.

V usage is TRBV25-1 and J usage is TRBJ1-2, with no clear D. V lost 6 bases and J lost 7, with 9 bases in between. The length of the CDR3 is 11 residues. Germline loops: CDR1 MGHDK, CDR2 SYGVNS. The CDR3 bases are TGTGCCAGCAGGGGTCTTTCTGGCTACACCTTC. The encoded protein is CASRGLSGYTF.

On this clone: One end of the junction is discordant with germline, which a read error may explain. This chain links TRBV4-2 with TRBJ2-1; tentatively, D is TRBD2 (5 bases). Germline V lookup: CDR1 LGHNA, CDR2 YNFKEQ. The CDR3 loop spans 15 amino acids. The CDR3 nucleotides are TGTGCCAGCAGCCCCAGGAGCGGCTCCCACAATGAGCAGTTCTTC. Translation: CASSPRSGSHNEQFF.